The entry that follows covers one TCR beta chain sequence. TCRdb keeps only in-frame clones here, not all; method: immunoSEQ multiplex PCR. The sample has tens of thousands of clones, less than 90% seen once. The data are from a study of T cell changes during pregnancy in multiple sclerosis. This CDR3 comprises 15 residues. Losses at the gene ends were 1 base for V and 0 bases for J; bases not matched to a gene: 4. Germline-derived CDR1 and CDR2 are GTSNPN and SVGIG (reference sequence). The rearrangement uses TRBV30 and TRBJ2-3, with 7 bases matching TRBD2. Sequencing used peripheral blood, obtained before pregnancy. The TCR originated in a female donor with multiple sclerosis, enrolled in a pregnancy study. CDR3 protein: CAWSALRGSTDTQYF. The CDR3 DNA reads as TGTGCCTGGAGTGCCTTGCGGGGGAGCACAGATACGCAGTATTTT.